This T cell receptor beta chain was sequenced in a study of read filtering for tumor transcriptome and immune sequencing. Across the whole study: TCR-mapped reads were about 3.5 to 10.27 million with IR-seq versus roughly 75 to 1,400 with RNA-seq.

From approximately 430 ng of RNA, a library with molecular barcoded alpha/delta and beta/gamma adaptors was made. TCRdb reprocessed the reads with MiXCR, giving one entry per CDR3 protein. The data contain about 130,000 distinct CDR3 sequences, less than 15% of them singletons. In this sample, this clonotype turned up many times. Its matching antigen is unknown. The CDR3 has 16 residues. The germline gives CDR1 SQVTM, CDR2 ANQGSEA. Losses at the gene ends were 2 bases for V and 4 bases for J; bases not matched to a gene: 10. Study observations and caveats: Roughly 80% of IR-seq clonotypes had one read, totaling about 3.5% of reads; RNA-seq: roughly 76% and 46%.

This chain joins TRBV29-1 and TRBJ2-1, with 8 bases fitting TRBD2. Sequenced input: a population of CD138-negative cells sorted from bone marrow. The sequence was obtained from a donor at least 40 years old with multiple myeloma. CDR3 sequence: CSVELITSGPYNEQFF. CDR3 nucleotides: TGCAGCGTTGAACTAATCACTAGCGGACCGTACAATGAGCAGTTCTTC.